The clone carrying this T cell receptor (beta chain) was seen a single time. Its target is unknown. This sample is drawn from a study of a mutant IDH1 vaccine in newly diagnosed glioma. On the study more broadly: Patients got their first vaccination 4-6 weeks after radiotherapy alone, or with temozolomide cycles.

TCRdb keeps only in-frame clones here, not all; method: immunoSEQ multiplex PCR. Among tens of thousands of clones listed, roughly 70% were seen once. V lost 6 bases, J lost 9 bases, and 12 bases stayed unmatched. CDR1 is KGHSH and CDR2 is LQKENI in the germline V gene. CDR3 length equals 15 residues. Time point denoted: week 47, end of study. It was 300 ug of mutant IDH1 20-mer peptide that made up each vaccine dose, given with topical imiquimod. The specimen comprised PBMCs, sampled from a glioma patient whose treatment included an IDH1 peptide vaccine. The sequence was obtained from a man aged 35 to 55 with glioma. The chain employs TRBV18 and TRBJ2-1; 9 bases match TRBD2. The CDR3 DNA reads TGTGCCAGCTCGGAACGGGTAGCGGGAGAAGGTGAGCAGTTCTTC. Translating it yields CASSERVAGEGEQFF.